Listed below are T cell receptor beta chains from one sample, sequenced in a study of identical twins. TCRdb used MiXCR to reprocess the 5' RACE reads, holding one entry per CDR3 protein. The sample has 640,000 or so distinct CDR3 sequences, over 5% seen once. The material sequenced was naive T cells sorted from blood. Every receptor here comes from a young man in good health. Both conserved end residues are part of each CDR3. D genes are given only for firm matches. Not all rows give a size; the values are once, few, many and, for expanded clones, a class.

j_call clone_size d_call v_call cdr3_nt cdr3_aa
TRBJ2-7 many NA TRBV4-3 TGCGCCAGCAGCCAAAATAACAGGGAATTACCCTACGAGCAGTACTTC CASSQNNRELPYEQYF
TRBJ2-1 many NA TRBV11-2 TGTGCCAGCAAGGTTCAGGGGACCCTTCTTCCCAATGAGCAGTTCTTC CASKVQGTLLPNEQFF
TRBJ2-1 many NA TRBV20-1 TGCAGTGCAGCCCGAACCAATGAGCAGTTCTTC CSAARTNEQFF
TRBJ2-1 few TRBD2 TRBV4-1 TGCGCCAGCAGCCAAACCCCAGCGGGAAGACCTACTAATGAGCAGTTCTTC CASSQTPAGRPTNEQFF
TRBJ2-5 many TRBD2 TRBV4-1 TGCGCCAGCAGCCAAGATAGGGCTAGCGGCTACCAAGAGACCCAGTACTTC CASSQDRASGYQETQYF
TRBJ2-5 many TRBD2 TRBV20-1 TGCAGTGCTAGAGATCCCTGGACTAGCGGGAGGGCCTTAGAGACCCAGTACTTC CSARDPWTSGRALETQYF
TRBJ2-1 few NA TRBV27 TGTGCCAGCAGTTCGCTTAGTGGAGCCAGTAATGAGCAGTTCTTC CASSSLSGASNEQFF
TRBJ2-7 NA TRBD1 TRBV5-1 TGCGCCAGCAGCAACCGGGACAGGGGTGGTTACGAGCAGTACTTC CASSNRDRGGYEQYF
TRBJ2-3 many NA TRBV20-1 TGCAGTGCTAGGTTGGGGATGGGGGACACAGATACGCAGTATTTT CSARLGMGDTDTQYF
TRBJ1-3 NA TRBD1 TRBV3-1 TGTGCCGGACAGGGGGCCGACTCTGGAAACACCATATATTTT CAGQGADSGNTIYF
TRBJ1-1 few NA TRBV7-8 TGTGCCAGCAGCTTACCTGGGATGAACACTGAAGCTTTCTTT CASSLPGMNTEAFF
TRBJ2-5 many NA TRBV12-3/TRBV12-4 TGTGCCAGCAGCCCCCCGATCCGGCAAGAGGCCCAGTACTTC CASSPPIRQEAQYF
TRBJ2-2 few NA TRBV5-1 TGCGCCAGCATACCTGGACAGATGAACACCGGGGAGCTGTTTTTT CASIPGQMNTGELFF
TRBJ2-3 few NA TRBV10-3 TGTGCCATCAGTGCCCCAACTGTGGATACGCAGTATTTT CAISAPTVDTQYF
TRBJ2-3 NA NA TRBV7-3 TGTGCCAGCAGCTCCCCCGGACTGGAAGGCCGCACAGATACGCAGTATTTT CASSSPGLEGRTDTQYF
TRBJ2-7 few NA TRBV4-1 TGCGCCAGCAGCCGGGCCCAGGGGACTTCCCCCTACGAGCAGTACTTC CASSRAQGTSPYEQYF
TRBJ2-1 many NA TRBV24-1 TGTGCCACCAGTCTCGGGGGACGAACCGACAATGAGCAGTTCTTC CATSLGGRTDNEQFF